This T cell receptor (beta chain) is from a study of regulatory T cells in long-lasting Graves disease. General study findings and limits: Accuracy was perhaps lowered by the small sample size.

As to this clonotype: As yet, its antigen is unknown.

Library construction for TCR beta used iRepertoire HTBI primers and Arm-PCR of CDR3 regions. Original processing notes: Sample data revealed 60 to 80 TRBV and 14 TRBJ segments. TCRdb re-analysed the multiplex PCR reads in MiXCR, keeping a single row per CDR3 protein. V and J calls and clone size were set by TCRdb, not the authors. The data hold almost 350,000 distinct CDR3 sequences, with around 20% observed a single time. Time point of the sample: persistent/refractory GD, antithyroid drugs over 5 years with positive TRAb. The authors made the TCR library using RNA they extracted from PBMCs. V lost 3 bases to trimming and J lost 0 bases, with 9 bases between them. CDR1 is SEHNR and CDR2 is FQNEAQ in the germline V gene (reference sequence). The CDR3 consists of 16 residues.

This receptor was identified in a female donor with Graves disease. V and J are TRBV7-9 and TRBJ1-6, with a weak D call TRBD1 (5 bases). The sequences come from peripheral blood mononuclear cells (PBMCs), collected when the disease was refractory, from a patient treated with antithyroid drugs. The CDR3 nucleotides read TGTGCCAGCAGCTTTTCGACAGACTCCTATAATTCACCCCTCCACTTT. Protein: CASSFSTDSYNSPLHF.